This TCR beta chain emerged from a study of T cells in localized non-small cell lung cancer. Points from the study as a whole: Patients showing higher blood T cell density tended to see longer overall survival.

Profiled with immunoSEQ multiplex PCR; TCRdb holds only in-frame clones, not every one. Counted here are approximately 35,000 clones, over 80% occurring once; the ten biggest clones make up under 6.5%. CDR1 and CDR2 (germline): SGHNT, YYREEE (reference sequence). The CDR3 covers 15 residues. Trimming removed 7 bases from V and 3 bases from J; junction bases left unmatched: 9. Worth noting for this clone: What it binds is not known.

Here the sequenced sample was PBMCs, taken before any cancer treatment. This TCR was sampled from a man between 35 and 75 years old with stage II lung adenocarcinoma. This sequence joins TRBV5-4 and TRBJ2-2; TRBD2 matches 7 bases. Here the CDR3 reads CASSVAGPDTGELFF. As DNA, the CDR3 is TGTGCCAGCTCCGTAGCGGGCCCGGACACCGGGGAGCTGTTTTTT.